One and the same sample provided the 32 T cell receptor beta chains below, sequenced in a study of blood T cells in healthy people across ages. Next came a second PCR, run for about 7 to 12 cycles, which used a sample-barcoded 5' primer along with a J-beta primer mix. TCRdb passed the 5' RACE reads through MiXCR, listing each CDR3 protein once. This sample has approximately 680,000 distinct CDR3 sequences; about 30% occur once, and the top ten carry just over 15%. Sample: blood. These receptor sequences come from an elderly woman in good health.

This clonotype has at least ten counts. CDR3 bases: TGTGCCAGCAGCTATGGGACTCCAACTAGCACAGATACGCAGTATTTT. This sequence encodes CASSYGTPTSTDTQYF. The J gene is TRBJ2-3, the V gene TRBV3-1, with D possibly matching TRBD2 (6 bases). The CDR3 consists of 16 residues. The germline V gene has CDR1 LGHDT and CDR2 YNNKEL (reference sequence). V was pared by 5 bases and J by 0 bases, with 15 bases between.

This clonotype was found many times. The genes are TRBV7-2 and TRBJ2-1; 7 bases map to TRBD1. The CDR3 sequence is 15 residues long. V shed 5 bases, J shed 2 bases, and the junction held 6 bases outside the gene matches. Germline values: CDR1 SGHTA, CDR2 FQGNSA. CDR3 sequence (DNA): TGTGCCAGCAGCGAACCCGGGACAGCCTACAATGAGCAGTTCTTC. As protein: CASSEPGTAYNEQFF.

This clonotype was recorded at least ten times. The chain recombines TRBV24-1 with TRBJ2-3, with unresolved D. Germline lookup yields CDR1 KGHDR and CDR2 SFDVKD. This CDR3 has 13 residues. Trimming pared 5 bases from V and 4 bases from J, leaving 9 bases between. The CDR3 nucleotides are TGTGCCACCAGTGCCTCGGGTTCAGATACGCAGTATTTT. This sequence encodes CATSASGSDTQYF.

This clonotype was recorded at least ten times. The chain is built from TRBV7-2 and TRBJ2-7, with TRBD1 matching 9 bases. Germline V gene data show CDR1 as SGHTA and CDR2 as FQGNSA. The J segment lost 6 bases and the V segment lost 5 bases, leaving 11 bases of the junction unmatched. This CDR3 is built from 15 residues. CDR3 sequence: CASSASGTGFFEQYF. The CDR3, as DNA: TGTGCCAGCAGCGCCTCCGGGACAGGGTTTTTCGAGCAGTACTTC. Together with reference TRBV7-2 and TRBJ2-7, the CDR3 gives the full variable domain: GAGVSQSPSNKVTEKGKDVELRCDPISGHTALYWYRQSLGQGLEFLIYFQGNSAPDKSGLPSDRFSAERTGGSVSTLTIQRTQQEDSAVYLCASSASGTGFFEQYFGPGTRLTVT.

The chain couples TRBV2 to TRBJ1-2; the D gene is possibly TRBD1 (6 bases). The CDR3 totals 15 residues. Germline V gives CDR1 SNHLY, CDR2 FYNNEI. V lost 6 bases, J lost 7 bases, and 21 bases lay in between. CDR3 in amino acids: CASSPLVGGQIGYTF. The CDR3 DNA sequence: TGTGCCAGCAGCCCCTTGGTCGGGGGGCAGATTGGCTACACCTTC. The entire variable domain, with the rest obtained from reference TRBV2 and TRBJ1-2, is as follows: EPEVTQTPSHQVTQMGQEVILRCVPISNHLYFYWYRQILGQKVEFLVSFYNNEISEKSEIFDDQFSVERPDGSNFTLKIRSTKLEDSAMYFCASSPLVGGQIGYTFGSGTRLTVV.

This clonotype appeared many times. The V and J genes are TRBV10-3 and TRBJ1-2, with D perhaps matching TRBD1 (5 bases). Trimming cost V 2 bases and J 2 bases, with 15 bases left between them. The germline gives CDR1 ENHRY, CDR2 SYGVKD. This CDR3 has 16 amino acids. Here the CDR3 reads CAISEEWGLQNYGYTF. The CDR3 coding sequence is TGTGCCATCAGTGAGGAGTGGGGGTTACAGAACTATGGCTACACCTTC.

This chain joins TRBV7-8 and TRBJ1-4; D not certain. Germline values: CDR1 SGHVS, CDR2 FQNEAQ. Trimming took off 1 base at V and 0 bases at J, with 6 bases between the two ends. The CDR3 loop spans 15 amino acids. DNA of the CDR3: TGTGCCAGCAGCTTAGACAGCCCAACTAATGAAAAACTGTTTTTT. It yields the protein CASSLDSPTNEKLFF.

On this clonotype: A much larger clone is a single base away; this may be a read error. This rearrangement joins TRBV2 to TRBJ2-5; 8 bases map to TRBD1. The CDR3 has 13 amino acids. CDR1 SNHLY and CDR2 FYNNEI come from the germline V gene. CDR3 region: CTSRPGTGQTQYF. As DNA, the CDR3 is TGTACCAGCCGTCCTGGGACAGGACAGACCCAGTACTTC. Supplemented by reference TRBV2 and TRBJ2-5, the full variable domain reads EPEVTQTPSHQVTQMGQEVILRCVPISNHLYFYWYRQILGQKVEFLVSFYNNEISEKSEIFDDQFSVERPDGSNFTLKIRSTKLEDSAMYFCTSRPGTGQTQYFGPGTRLLVL.

A note on this clonotype: A read error may account for a junction end that differs from germline. CDR3 region: CASSLVGIATDTQYF. DNA for the CDR3: TGTGCCAGCAGTTTAGTAGGGATCGCAACAGATACGCAATATTTT. V is TRBV12-3 or TRBV12-4 and J is TRBJ2-3; the D is unclear. The CDR3 consists of 15 residues.

CDR3 loop: CASTPARSGTQYF. CDR3 in DNA: TGTGCCAGCACCCCGGCTAGATCCGGTACGCAGTATTTT. V usage is TRBV6-2 or TRBV6-3 and J usage is TRBJ2-3, with D unresolved. This CDR3 has 13 residues. Germline CDR1 reads MNHEY; CDR2 reads SVGEGT. The V gene lost 7 bases and the J gene lost 8 bases, with 16 bases spanning the gap.

This clonotype was seen many times. The chain has TRBV6-2 or TRBV6-3 and TRBJ2-1; 10 nucleotides align to TRBD2. V shed 5 bases and J 3 bases; nucleotides not matched to a gene: 4. The germline V gene has CDR1 MNHEY and CDR2 SVGEGT. CDR3 size: 15 residues. CDR3 protein: CASSSGGGNYNEQFF. The CDR3 DNA follows: TGTGCCAGCAGTAGCGGGGGGGGGAACTACAATGAGCAGTTCTTC.

A note on this clonotype: With a much larger clone just one base away, this may be a read error. The gene calls are TRBV6-5 and TRBJ2-7; the match to TRBD2 covers 7 bases. The V gene's germline CDR1 is MNHEY and CDR2 SVGAGI. The CDR3 contains 15 residues. The trim removed 10 bases at V and 7 bases at J, leaving 19 bases unmatched. CDR3 sequence: CATLGKRGPYNEQYF. Written as DNA, the CDR3 is TGTGCCACCCTCGGGAAGCGGGGCCCCTACAATGAGCAGTACTTC.

The sample holds many counts of this clonotype. This chain uses TRBV20-1 with TRBJ2-7; no firm D call. V was pared by 1 base and J by 5 bases, with 12 bases between. CDR1 and CDR2 from the germline V gene are DFQATT and SNEGSKA (reference sequence). The CDR3 covers 13 residues. Here the CDR3 reads CSARVGFPNEQYF. CDR3 bases: TGCAGTGCTAGAGTGGGATTTCCCAACGAGCAGTACTTC.

Of note for this clonotype: A much larger clone differs by one base, so this may be a read error. This chain links TRBV4-2 with TRBJ1-4, with 9 bases that match TRBD1. The germline CDR1 and CDR2 sequences are LGHNA and YNFKEQ. This CDR3 is 18 amino acids long. The CDR3 loop reads CTSSNKVGQGGGGEKLFF. As DNA, the CDR3 is TGTACCAGCAGCAACAAGGTGGGACAGGGCGGAGGCGGTGAAAAACTGTTTTTT.

This clonotype was observed at least ten times. DNA of the CDR3: TGTGCCAGCAGCCATCGGTTCAGGGGAATCTACGAGCAGTACTTC. It codes for CASSHRFRGIYEQYF. The rearrangement links TRBV3-1 to TRBJ2-7, with D tentatively TRBD1 (6 bases). In germline, CDR1 is LGHDT, CDR2 YNNKEL (reference sequence). CDR3 size: 15 residues. Trimming left V 3 bases short and J 3 bases short, with 15 bases between.

Note on this clonotype: Mismatch with germline at one junction end may stem from a read error. This chain uses TRBV7-9 with TRBJ2-5; D call uncertain. The J call could be wrong; TRBJ2-7 is a better fit for the DNA end. The germline CDR1 and CDR2 sequences are SEHNR and FQNEAQ (reference sequence). The CDR3 sequence is 15 residues long. The CDR3 sequence: CANSSAQADFYEQYF. The CDR3 DNA is TGTGCCAACAGCTCAGCGCAGGCAGACTTCTACGAGCAGTACTTC.

In DNA, the CDR3 is TGTGCCAGTAGTTCGGGACAGGGGGTCGGAATAAGCAATCAGCCCCAGCATTTT. Its translation: CASSSGQGVGISNQPQHF. The V gene is TRBV19, the J gene TRBJ1-5, with 11 positions matching TRBD1. V dropped 5 bases and J dropped 1; count of bases not matched to a gene: 10. This CDR3 has 18 amino acids. Germline V gene sequence: CDR1 LNHDA, CDR2 SQIVND (reference sequence).

This clonotype was counted many times. The V and J genes are TRBV29-1 and TRBJ2-1; D unclear. This CDR3 has 15 amino acids. V gave up 2 bases and J gave up 0 bases, with 11 bases separating them. Per germline, CDR1 SQVTM and CDR2 ANQGSEA. The CDR3 DNA reads as TGCAGCGTTGAAATTTGGGATAGCTCCTACAATGAGCAGTTCTTC. Translating it yields CSVEIWDSSYNEQFF.

This clonotype was seen many times. The chain joins TRBV4-3 to TRBJ2-7, with D possibly called TRBD1 or TRBD2 (5 bases each). The V and J ends lost 0 bases and 0 bases respectively, with 24 bases between them. The CDR3 is 20 residues long. The germline V gene has CDR1 LGHNA and CDR2 YSLEER. The CDR3 DNA sequence: TGCGCCAGCAGCCAAGAAGTGGGGACGCCTACTTGGGAGTTCTCCTACGAGCAGTACTTC. This encodes CASSQEVGTPTWEFSYEQYF.

This rearrangement joins TRBV6-5 to TRBJ1-5, with D maybe TRBD1 (6 bases). This CDR3 region has 14 residues. Germline V gene sequence: CDR1 MNHEY, CDR2 SVGAGI. Trimming shortened V by 6 bases and J by 3 bases, and 12 bases separated the two germline ends. The CDR3 reads CASRKRGDNQPQHF. In DNA form, the CDR3 reads TGTGCCAGCAGAAAAAGGGGGGACAATCAGCCCCAGCATTTT.

At least ten counts were recorded for this clonotype. The V call is TRBV6-2 or TRBV6-3, the J call TRBJ1-5; 7 bases fit TRBD1. The CDR3 runs 14 residues. With 6 bases clipped from V and 7 bases from J, the junction kept 9 bases outside the gene matches. Germline V gives CDR1 MNHEY, CDR2 SVGEGT. The CDR3 bases are TGTGCCAGCAGGCGGACAGGCACCCCACAGCCCCAGCATTTT. The encoded protein is CASRRTGTPQPQHF.

This clonotype was counted only a few times. A read error is possible here, since a much larger clone lies one base away. This sequence joins TRBV7-2 and TRBJ2-3, with 12 bases that match TRBD2. The V gene end was trimmed by 1 base and the J gene end by 6 bases; junction bases not matched to a gene: 8. CDR1 SGHTA and CDR2 FQGNSA come from the germline V gene. The CDR3 length is 17 residues. In nucleotides, the CDR3 is TGTGCCAGCAGCTTAGGGACCCTAGCGGGGGGGTGCGATACGCAGTATTTT. Its translation: CASSLGTLAGGCDTQYF.

In this sample, this clonotype turned up a few times. The DNA is omitted, as the CDR3 cannot be located on it reliably, and the CDR3 follows TCRdb's listing. The chain employs TRBV12-3 or TRBV12-4 and TRBJ1-1; TRBD1, as called in the table, went unchecked against the DNA. The CDR3 is 15 residues long, counting both termini. The CDR3 loop reads CASSTSTGAIPEAFF.

Turning to this clonotype: One end of the junction varies from germline; a read error may be responsible. V is TRBV30 and J is TRBJ1-5; TRBD1 might be the D (6 bases). The V gene's germline CDR1 is GTSNPN and CDR2 SVGIG (reference sequence). The CDR3 extends over 14 amino acids. The CDR3 loop is CAWSVPGGNPPQHF. CDR3 nucleotides: TGTGCCTGGAGTGTACCCGGGGGCAATCCGCCCCAGCATTTT.

This clonotype was detected only a few times. V usage is TRBV24-1 and J usage is TRBJ2-2, with 8 bases that match TRBD2. J lost 3 bases, V lost 9 bases, and 8 bases had no gene match. The CDR3 is 15 amino acids. Germline V CDR1 and CDR2: KGHDR, SFDVKD. CDR3 nucleotides: TGTGCCACCCTGCCCGGGGGGGGCCACACCGGGGAGCTGTTTTTT. Amino acids: CATLPGGGHTGELFF.

Ten or more counts support this clonotype. DNA for the CDR3: TGTGCCAGCACCTCTCTGGGGCAAGGGTGGATCTATGGCTACACCTTC. Translated, it gives CASTSLGQGWIYGYTF. The V call is TRBV27, the J call TRBJ1-2, with D possibly TRBD1 on 5 matching bases. The V gene's germline CDR1 is MNHEY and CDR2 SMNVEV (reference sequence). The ends were cut back, 7 bases at V and 4 bases at J, with 22 bases in the middle. There are 16 residues in the CDR3.

This clonotype was observed at least ten times. The chain joins TRBV7-9 to TRBJ2-3; D is possibly TRBD1 (7 bases). The CDR3 sequence is 12 residues long. The germline CDR1 and CDR2 sequences are SEHNR and FQNEAQ (reference sequence). Trimming took off 10 bases at V and 3 bases at J, with 11 bases between the two ends. The CDR3 DNA sequence: TGTGCCACAGCAGGGGGGACAGATACGCAGTATTTT. Its protein is CATAGGTDTQYF.

This chain links TRBV6-4 with TRBJ2-3; D is possibly TRBD2 (6 bases). Germline V lookup: CDR1 MRHNA, CDR2 SNTAGT. This CDR3 spans 14 amino acids. Trimming took off 3 bases at V and 7 bases at J, with 14 bases between the two ends. CDR3 sequence reads: CASSDSGSHHTQYF. In DNA, the CDR3 is TGTGCCAGCAGTGATTCCGGGAGTCACCATACGCAGTATTTT.

The chain combines TRBV4-1 with TRBJ2-5, with a tentative D call TRBD2 (6 bases). Trimming removed 3 bases at V and 1 base at J, with 12 bases between. This CDR3 comprises 15 residues. Per the germline V gene, CDR1 is MGHRA and CDR2 is YSYEKL. CDR3 protein: CASSQVGGVQETQYF. The CDR3 DNA follows: TGCGCCAGCAGCCAGGTGGGCGGGGTCCAAGAGACCCAGTACTTC.

Only a few counts were recorded for this clonotype. V usage is TRBV6-1 and J usage is TRBJ1-1; 7 bases agree with TRBD1. The J segment lost 1 base and the V segment lost 7 bases, leaving 6 bases of the junction unmatched. Germline CDR1 and CDR2: MNHNS and SASEGT. This CDR3 has 14 residues. The CDR3 DNA follows: TGTGCCAGCACCGTCAGGGGGACGAACACTGAAGCTTTCTTT. This translates into CASTVRGTNTEAFF.

Turning to this clonotype: A much larger clone is a single base away; this may be a read error. The CDR3 region has the DNA TGTGCCAGCAGCTTAATCCCCACTCAGGTAGTACGGGGAGGCGATGAGCAGTTCTTC. Its translation is CASSLIPTQVVRGGDEQFF. V is TRBV7-3 and J is TRBJ2-1; maybe TRBD2 (6 bases). The CDR3 has 19 residues. CDR1 and CDR2 (germline): SGHTA, FQGTGA. V was trimmed by 1 base and J by 8 bases, leaving 27 bases between them. The full variable domain, its missing parts supplied by reference TRBV7-3 and TRBJ2-1, is GAGVSQTPSNKVTEKGKYVELRCDPISGHTALYWYRQSLGQGPEFLIYFQGTGAADDSGLPNDRFFAVRPEGSVSTLKIQRTERGDSAVYLCASSLIPTQVVRGGDEQFFGPGTRLTVL.

The chain couples TRBV3-1 to TRBJ2-5; D call uncertain. CDR1 LGHDT and CDR2 YNNKEL come from the germline V gene (reference sequence). The length of the CDR3 is 13 residues. V dropped 3 bases and J dropped 2 bases, with 7 bases sitting between them. The CDR3 loop reads CASSHEQQETQYF. The CDR3 nucleotides read TGTGCCAGCAGCCATGAGCAACAAGAGACCCAGTACTTC.